The 24 T cell receptor beta chains in this list originate from one sample, sequenced in a study of post-analysis software for immune sequencing data. The antigens these receptors bind are not known. Regarding the study as a whole: Five or six TRBV segments, TRBV5-6, TRBV5-1 and TRBV20-1 among them, were found more frequent in patients than controls.

TCR beta cDNA libraries included unique molecular identifiers. A single record per CDR3 protein comes from TCRdb applying MiXCR to the PCR reads. Among about 770,000 distinct CDR3 sequences listed, about 43% were seen once. The material sequenced was blood. The receptors shown here come from a girl aged 5 to 17 with multiple sclerosis.

This clonotype was seen only a few times. This CDR3 is CASSQESGTDTQYF. The CDR3 bases are TGTGCCAGCAGCCAAGAATCCGGCACAGATACGCAGTATTTT. J is TRBJ2-3 and V is TRBV4-2; D unresolved. This CDR3 has 14 residues. CDR1 and CDR2 from the germline V gene are LGHNA and YNFKEQ. V was cut by 0 bases and J by 1 base, with 5 bases left in between.

This rearrangement joins TRBV9 to TRBJ2-3, with a tentative D call TRBD2 (5 bases). Germline values: CDR1 SGDLS, CDR2 YYNGEE. The CDR3 has 16 residues. The V and J ends lost 0 bases and 1 base respectively, with 12 bases between them. CDR3: CASSVEAGSGTDTQYF. As DNA, the CDR3 is TGTGCCAGCAGCGTAGAGGCGGGTAGCGGCACAGATACGCAGTATTTT.

The genes are TRBV4-3 and TRBJ2-7; 8 nucleotides line up with TRBD2. This CDR3 is built from 17 residues. Germline assignment: CDR1 LGHNA and CDR2 YSLEER. V shed 1 base, J shed 8 bases, and the junction held 16 bases outside the gene matches. The CDR3 here is CASSQAHSSSGSGKQYF. Here the CDR3 DNA reads TGCGCCAGCAGCCAAGCTCATTCGTCGAGCGGGAGTGGGAAGCAGTACTTC.

J is TRBJ1-5 and V is TRBV7-9; D is perhaps TRBD1 (5 bases). CDR1 is SEHNR and CDR2 is FQNEAQ in the germline V gene (reference sequence). The V end was cut by 7 bases, the J end by 8 bases, with 15 bases between. The CDR3 length is 13 residues. The CDR3 bases are TGTGCCAGCAAGGGGCAGGACAAGGAGCCCCAGCATTTT. Translating gives CASKGQDKEPQHF.

This sequence joins TRBV7-9 and TRBJ2-1; the D is unclear. CDR1 is SEHNR, CDR2 FQNEAQ, per germline (reference sequence). The CDR3 is 16 residues long. V was trimmed by 5 bases and J by 0 bases, leaving 14 bases between them. This chain's CDR3 is CASSPSTGNSYNEQFF. CDR3 DNA sequence: TGTGCCAGCAGCCCTTCCACTGGGAACTCCTACAATGAGCAGTTCTTC. The full variable domain, rest sourced from reference TRBV7-9 and TRBJ2-1, is DTGVSQNPRHKITKRGQNVTFRCDPISEHNRLYWYRQTLGQGPEFLTYFQNEAQLEKSRLLSDRFSAERPKGSFSTLEIQRTEQGDSAMYLCASSPSTGNSYNEQFFGPGTRLTVL.

V is TRBV29-1 and J is TRBJ1-2; a possible D gene is TRBD1 (6 bases). Trimming removed 2 bases from V and 8 bases from J, with 15 bases in between. The CDR3 contains 13 residues. Per the germline V gene, CDR1 is SQVTM and CDR2 is ANQGSEA. CDR3 in amino acids: CSVERTGAGGYTF. CDR3 DNA sequence: TGCAGCGTTGAAAGGACGGGGGCCGGCGGCTACACCTTC.

The chain links TRBV20-1 to TRBJ2-5; tentatively, D is TRBD2 (5 bases). The CDR3 spans 14 residues. Looked up from germline, CDR1 is DFQATT and CDR2 is SNEGSKA (reference sequence). V was cut by 3 bases and J by 1 base, with 12 bases left in between. The CDR3 region is CSASVASSQETQYF. CDR3 nucleotide sequence: TGCAGTGCTAGTGTAGCTAGCAGCCAAGAGACCCAGTACTTC.

This clonotype occurred a few times. This chain connects TRBV11-2 to TRBJ2-7, with D possibly called TRBD1 or TRBD2 (5 bases each). The CDR3 has 15 amino acids. Trimming took 2 bases from V and 0 from J, leaving 11 bases between them. From germline, CDR1 is SGHAT and CDR2 FQNNGV. CDR3 amino acids: CASSLRDGSSYEQYF. The CDR3 DNA follows: TGTGCCAGCAGCTTAAGGGACGGAAGCTCCTACGAGCAGTACTTC.

The V call is TRBV12-3 or TRBV12-4, the J call TRBJ2-1; D call uncertain. V lost 1 base to trimming and J lost 8 bases, with 12 bases between them. The CDR3 totals 14 residues. CDR3 DNA sequence: TGTGCCAGCAGTTTAGTTGGTAGTCGCGATGAGCAGTTCTTC. Translating gives CASSLVGSRDEQFF.

The CDR3 spells CASSLVGERGDTQYF. The CDR3 DNA is TGTGCCAGCAGCTTAGTCGGGGAGCGAGGAGATACGCAGTATTTT. This chain joins TRBV7-6 and TRBJ2-3; weak D call: TRBD2 (5 bases). Trimming removed 1 base at V and 5 bases at J, with 13 bases between. Germline-derived CDR1 and CDR2 are SGHVS and FNYEAQ. The CDR3 consists of 15 residues.

The rearrangement links TRBV20-1 to TRBJ2-1, with TRBD1 identical over 9 bases. CDR1 DFQATT and CDR2 SNEGSKA come from the germline V gene (reference sequence). V lost 3 bases and J lost 2; bases outside the gene matches: 5. The length of the CDR3 is 15 residues. The CDR3: CSARRGTGPYNEQFF. The CDR3, as DNA: TGCAGTGCTAGGAGAGGGACAGGGCCCTACAATGAGCAGTTCTTC.

A few counts support this clonotype. The chain employs TRBV11-1 and TRBJ2-1, with 10 bases fitting TRBD2. CDR1 is SGHAT and CDR2 is FQDESV in the germline V gene (reference sequence). Trimming removed 5 bases from V and 0 bases from J; junction bases left unmatched: 7. The CDR3 loop spans 17 amino acids. The CDR3 DNA sequence: TGTGCCAGCAGCATTAGCGGGAGGCTCCCCTCCTACAATGAGCAGTTCTTC. The encoded protein is CASSISGRLPSYNEQFF.

This clonotype was observed once. The chain is built from TRBV6-5 and TRBJ2-7; TRBD2 is a possible D gene (5 bases). Trimming pared 5 bases from V and 6 bases from J, leaving 14 bases between. The germline CDR1 and CDR2 sequences are MNHEY and SVGAGI. The length of the CDR3 is 13 residues. CDR3 protein: CASSRPGEREQYF. Written as DNA, the CDR3 is TGTGCCAGCAGTCGTCCCGGGGAACGCGAGCAGTACTTC.

A few counts support this clonotype. The chain combines TRBV7-9 with TRBJ2-3, with D tentatively TRBD2 (7 bases). The CDR3 extends over 16 amino acids. V shed 5 bases and J shed 4 bases, with 19 bases lying between them. Per the germline V gene, CDR1 is SEHNR and CDR2 is FQNEAQ (reference sequence). In DNA form, the CDR3 reads TGTGCCAGCAGCCTAACAGGGAGGGAGGCACCAGATACGCAGTATTTT. Translation gives CASSLTGREAPDTQYF.

There are a few counts of this clonotype. The J gene is TRBJ2-5, the V gene TRBV9; no reliable D call. The CDR3 length is 13 residues. Trimming took 2 bases from V and 5 from J, leaving 10 bases between them. The germline V gene has CDR1 SGDLS and CDR2 YYNGEE. The CDR3 region is CASSVGSRETQYF. CDR3 sequence (DNA): TGTGCCAGCAGCGTGGGCTCGCGGGAGACCCAGTACTTC.

This chain connects TRBV7-2 to TRBJ2-7; D not resolved. The J call may be in error: the DNA end matches TRBJ2-5 better. This CDR3 spans 14 amino acids. Germline CDR1 reads SGHTA; CDR2 reads FQGNSA. The CDR3 DNA reads as TGTGCCAGCAGCGGACCGTCGGCTATAGGGACCCAGTACTTC. Translating it yields CASSGPSAIGTQYF.

This chain joins TRBV7-9 and TRBJ1-1; maybe TRBD1 (5 bases). CDR3 size: 12 residues. The V gene lost 3 bases and the J gene lost 10 bases, with 12 bases spanning the gap. Germline V gene sequence: CDR1 SEHNR, CDR2 FQNEAQ (reference sequence). DNA of the CDR3: TGTGCCAGCAGCTTCACCGGGACCGGAGCTTTCTTT. It codes for CASSFTGTGAFF.

V and J are TRBV5-1 and TRBJ2-5; D remains ambiguous. The CDR3 is 13 residues long. Trimming cost V 0 bases and J 3 bases, with 6 bases left between them. Germline lookup yields CDR1 SGHRS and CDR2 YFSETQ. Written as DNA, the CDR3 is TGCGCCAGCAGCTTGGTGTCAGAAGAGACCCAGTACTTC. It specifies CASSLVSEETQYF.

The chain couples TRBV15 to TRBJ1-1; no clear D gene. The CDR3 runs 14 residues. Between the trimmed V and J ends, which lost 0 bases and 6 bases, there was a span of 11 bases. Germline CDR1 reads LNHNV; CDR2 reads YYDKDF (reference sequence). The CDR3 loop reads CATSRDREGAEAFF. Here the CDR3 DNA reads TGTGCCACCAGCAGAGATCGCGAAGGCGCTGAAGCTTTCTTT.

This clonotype was counted only a few times. The V gene is TRBV20-1, the J gene TRBJ1-6, with unresolved D. The CDR3 is made up of 13 amino acids. The V end was cut by 0 bases, the J end by 7 bases, with 7 bases between. Germline V lookup: CDR1 DFQATT, CDR2 SNEGSKA (reference sequence). CDR3 nucleotide sequence: TGCAGTGCTAGAGATCACGAGAATTCACCCCTCCACTTT. This gives the protein CSARDHENSPLHF.

The chain has TRBV6-6 and TRBJ2-6; D possibly corresponds to TRBD1 (6 bases). Trimming removed 6 bases at V and 0 bases at J, with 15 bases between. The CDR3 totals 17 residues. The germline V gene has CDR1 MNHNY and CDR2 SVGAGI (reference sequence). CDR3 nucleotides: TGTGCCAGCAGCGCCGATAAAGGGGGCTCTGGGGCCAACGTCCTGACTTTC. It specifies CASSADKGGSGANVLTF.

CDR3 protein: CASSDYRLGPGQGDYTF. The CDR3 region has the DNA TGTGCCAGCAGCGATTACCGGCTCGGGCCGGGACAGGGGGACTACACCTTC. The genes are TRBV13 and TRBJ1-2, with 11 bases identical to TRBD1. CDR1 and CDR2 (germline): PRHDT, FYEKMQ (reference sequence). Unmatched junction bases numbered 18, after V lost 5 bases and J lost 10 bases. The CDR3 consists of 17 residues.

V is TRBV4-2 and J is TRBJ2-3; D may be TRBD2 (7 bases). The CDR3 is 14 residues long. V dropped 4 bases and J dropped 6 bases, with 14 bases sitting between them. Looked up from germline, CDR1 is LGHNA and CDR2 is YNFKEQ. This chain's CDR3 is CASSPRGGADTQYF. The CDR3 coding sequence is TGTGCCAGCAGCCCCCGAGGGGGGGCGGATACGCAGTATTTT.

This clonotype has more than one count but fewer than ten. This chain uses TRBV7-2 with TRBJ1-2, with D maybe TRBD1 (5 bases). With 5 bases removed from V and 4 bases from J, the gap between germline ends came to 17 bases. In germline, CDR1 is SGHTA, CDR2 FQGNSA. The length of the CDR3 is 15 residues. CDR3 amino acids: CASSIQLAGLYGYTF. In DNA, the CDR3 is TGTGCCAGCAGCATTCAATTGGCAGGGCTCTATGGCTACACCTTC.